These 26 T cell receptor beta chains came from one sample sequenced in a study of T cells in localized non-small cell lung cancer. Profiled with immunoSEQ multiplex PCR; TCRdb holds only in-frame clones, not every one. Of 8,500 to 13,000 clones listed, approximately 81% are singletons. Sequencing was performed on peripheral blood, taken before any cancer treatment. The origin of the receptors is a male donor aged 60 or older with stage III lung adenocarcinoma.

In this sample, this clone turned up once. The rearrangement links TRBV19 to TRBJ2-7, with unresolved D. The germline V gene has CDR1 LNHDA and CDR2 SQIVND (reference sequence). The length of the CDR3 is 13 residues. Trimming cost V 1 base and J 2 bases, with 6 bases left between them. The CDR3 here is CASSIGFTYEQYF. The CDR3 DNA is TGTGCCAGTAGTATAGGATTTACCTACGAGCAGTACTTC.

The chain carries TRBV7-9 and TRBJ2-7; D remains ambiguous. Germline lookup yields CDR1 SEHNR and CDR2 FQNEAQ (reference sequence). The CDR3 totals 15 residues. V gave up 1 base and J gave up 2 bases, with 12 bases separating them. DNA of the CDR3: TGTGCCAGCAGCTTAGTCCCGGGCCAGACCTACGAGCAGTACTTC. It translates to CASSLVPGQTYEQYF. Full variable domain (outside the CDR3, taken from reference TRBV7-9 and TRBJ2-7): DTGVSQNPRHKITKRGQNVTFRCDPISEHNRLYWYRQTLGQGPEFLTYFQNEAQLEKSRLLSDRFSAERPKGSFSTLEIQRTEQGDSAMYLCASSLVPGQTYEQYFGPGTRLTVT.

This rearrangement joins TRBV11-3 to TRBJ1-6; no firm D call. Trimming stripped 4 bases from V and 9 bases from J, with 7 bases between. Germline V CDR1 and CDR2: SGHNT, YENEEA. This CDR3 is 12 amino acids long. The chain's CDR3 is CASSSGSSPLHF. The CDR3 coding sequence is TGTGCCAGCAGCTCGGGGAGTTCACCCCTCCACTTT.

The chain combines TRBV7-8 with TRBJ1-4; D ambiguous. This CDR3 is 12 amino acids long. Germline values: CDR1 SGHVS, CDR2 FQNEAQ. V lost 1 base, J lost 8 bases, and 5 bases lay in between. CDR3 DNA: TGTGCCAGCAGCTTAGTGAGGGAAAAACTGTTTTTT. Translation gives CASSLVREKLFF.

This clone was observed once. The CDR3 coding sequence is TGTGCCAGCAGTGATGGACAGCGTAATTCACCCCTCCACTTT. Translating gives CASSDGQRNSPLHF. The genes are TRBV6-5 and TRBJ1-6; D possibly corresponds to TRBD1 (6 bases). V lost 5 bases and J 6 bases, leaving 11 bases between the germline ends. The CDR3 consists of 14 residues. Germline V CDR1 and CDR2: MNHEY, SVGAGI.

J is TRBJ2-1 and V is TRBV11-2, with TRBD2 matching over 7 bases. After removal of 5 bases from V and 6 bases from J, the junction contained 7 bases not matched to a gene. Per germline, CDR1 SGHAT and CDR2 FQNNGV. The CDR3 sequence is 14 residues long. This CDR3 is CASSTEGGGNEQFF. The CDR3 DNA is TGTGCCAGCAGCACAGAGGGCGGGGGCAATGAGCAGTTCTTC.

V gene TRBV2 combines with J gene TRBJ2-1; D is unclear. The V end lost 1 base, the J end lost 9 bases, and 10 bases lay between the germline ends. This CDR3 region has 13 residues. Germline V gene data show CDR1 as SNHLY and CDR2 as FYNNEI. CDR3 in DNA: TGTGCCAGCAGTGAAGAAATGGGGTTTGAGCAGTTCTTC. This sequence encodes CASSEEMGFEQFF.

The CDR3 reads CASSGWTGLEQFF. The CDR3 DNA is TGTGCCAGCAGTGGCTGGACAGGGCTGGAGCAGTTCTTC. The V gene is TRBV25-1, the J gene TRBJ2-1, with 8 bases aligning to TRBD1. The CDR3 loop spans 13 amino acids. Looked up from germline, CDR1 is MGHDK and CDR2 is SYGVNS. Unmatched junction bases numbered 6, after V lost 4 bases and J lost 10 bases.

CDR3 sequence: CASSLARRDRGWGTEAFF. CDR3 coding DNA: TGCGCCAGCAGCTTGGCACGTCGGGACAGGGGGTGGGGAACTGAAGCTTTCTTT. The rearrangement joins TRBV5-1 to TRBJ1-1; 11 nucleotides line up with TRBD1. Germline V gives CDR1 SGHRS, CDR2 YFSETQ. J lost 5 bases, V lost 0 bases, and 12 bases had no gene match. This CDR3 region has 18 residues.

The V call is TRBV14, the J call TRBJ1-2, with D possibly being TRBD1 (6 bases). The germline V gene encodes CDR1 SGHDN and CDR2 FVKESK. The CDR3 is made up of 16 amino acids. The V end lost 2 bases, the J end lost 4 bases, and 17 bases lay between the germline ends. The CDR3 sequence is CASSQLGGRGTYGYTF. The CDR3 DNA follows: TGTGCCAGCAGCCAACTCGGGGGCAGGGGCACCTATGGCTACACCTTC.

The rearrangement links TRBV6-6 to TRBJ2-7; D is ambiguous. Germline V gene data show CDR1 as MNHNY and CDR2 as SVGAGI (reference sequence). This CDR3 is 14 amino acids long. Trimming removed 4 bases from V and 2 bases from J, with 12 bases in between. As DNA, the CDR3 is TGTGCCAGCAGTTTCGGCCTCAGGACCTACGAGCAGTACTTC. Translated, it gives CASSFGLRTYEQYF.

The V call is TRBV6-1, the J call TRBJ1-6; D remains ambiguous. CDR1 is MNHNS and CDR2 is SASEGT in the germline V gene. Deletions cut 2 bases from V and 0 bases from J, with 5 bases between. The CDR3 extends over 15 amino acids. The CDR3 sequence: CASSEKNSYNSPLHF. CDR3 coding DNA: TGTGCCAGCAGTGAAAAGAACTCCTATAATTCACCCCTCCACTTT.

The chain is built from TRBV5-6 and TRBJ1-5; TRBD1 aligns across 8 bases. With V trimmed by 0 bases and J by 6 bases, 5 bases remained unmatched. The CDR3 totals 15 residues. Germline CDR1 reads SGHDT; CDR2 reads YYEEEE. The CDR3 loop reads CASSLGSTGVQPQHF. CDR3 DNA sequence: TGTGCCAGCAGCTTGGGGTCGACAGGGGTTCAGCCCCAGCATTTT.

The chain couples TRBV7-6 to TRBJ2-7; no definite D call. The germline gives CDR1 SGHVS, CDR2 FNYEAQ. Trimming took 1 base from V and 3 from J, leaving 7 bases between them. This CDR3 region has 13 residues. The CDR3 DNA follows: TGTGCCAGCAGCTTAGGGGTAAACTACGAGCAGTACTTC. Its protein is CASSLGVNYEQYF.

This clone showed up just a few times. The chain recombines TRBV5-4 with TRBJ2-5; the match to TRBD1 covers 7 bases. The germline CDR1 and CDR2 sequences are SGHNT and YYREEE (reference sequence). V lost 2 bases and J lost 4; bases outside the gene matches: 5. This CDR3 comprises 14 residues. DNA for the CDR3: TGTGCCAGCAGCTTTGGGGGACAGCGAGAGACCCAGTACTTC. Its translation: CASSFGGQRETQYF. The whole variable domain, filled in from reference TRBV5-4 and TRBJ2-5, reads ETGVTQSPTHLIKTRGQQVTLRCSSQSGHNTVSWYQQALGQGPQFIFQYYREEENGRGNFPPRFSGLQFPNYSSELNVNALELDDSALYLCASSFGGQRETQYFGPGTRLLVL.

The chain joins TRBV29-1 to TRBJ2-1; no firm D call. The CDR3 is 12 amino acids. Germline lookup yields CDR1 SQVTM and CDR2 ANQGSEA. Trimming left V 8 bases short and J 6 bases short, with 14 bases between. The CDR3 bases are TGCAGCCCCGTCAGTTGGGGCAATGAGCAGTTCTTC. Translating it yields CSPVSWGNEQFF.

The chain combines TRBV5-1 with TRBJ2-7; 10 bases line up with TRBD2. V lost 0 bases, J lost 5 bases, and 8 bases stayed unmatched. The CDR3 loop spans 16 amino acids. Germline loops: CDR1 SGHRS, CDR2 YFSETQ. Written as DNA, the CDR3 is TGCGCCAGCAGCTTGGGGGGTAGCGGGAGGAGGAACGAGCAGTACTTC. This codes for CASSLGGSGRRNEQYF.

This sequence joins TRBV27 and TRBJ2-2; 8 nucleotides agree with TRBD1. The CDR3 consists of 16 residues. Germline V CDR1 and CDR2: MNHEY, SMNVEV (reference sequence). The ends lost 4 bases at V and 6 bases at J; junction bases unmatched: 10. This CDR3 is CASSSSGQGFAGELFF. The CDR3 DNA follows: TGTGCCAGCAGTTCCTCCGGACAGGGTTTTGCCGGGGAGCTGTTTTTT.

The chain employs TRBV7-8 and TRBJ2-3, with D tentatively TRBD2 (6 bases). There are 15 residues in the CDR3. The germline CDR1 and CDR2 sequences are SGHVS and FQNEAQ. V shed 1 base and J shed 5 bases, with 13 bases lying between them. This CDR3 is CASSLEGGAKDTQYF. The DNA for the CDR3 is TGTGCCAGCAGCTTAGAAGGCGGGGCAAAAGATACGCAGTATTTT.

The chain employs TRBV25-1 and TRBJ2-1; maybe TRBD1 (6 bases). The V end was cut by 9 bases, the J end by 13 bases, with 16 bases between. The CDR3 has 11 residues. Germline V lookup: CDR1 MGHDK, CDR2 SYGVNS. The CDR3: CASTRAGTQFF. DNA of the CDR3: TGTGCCAGTACTAGAGCCGGGACACAGTTCTTC.

CDR3 protein: CASSQDGSNNEQFF. The CDR3 DNA reads TGTGCCAGCAGCCAGGACGGCTCGAACAATGAGCAGTTCTTC. The chain employs TRBV4-2 and TRBJ2-1; D gene uncertain. Germline CDR1 LGHNA, CDR2 YNFKEQ. With 3 bases removed from V and 5 bases from J, the gap between germline ends came to 11 bases. The length of the CDR3 is 14 residues.

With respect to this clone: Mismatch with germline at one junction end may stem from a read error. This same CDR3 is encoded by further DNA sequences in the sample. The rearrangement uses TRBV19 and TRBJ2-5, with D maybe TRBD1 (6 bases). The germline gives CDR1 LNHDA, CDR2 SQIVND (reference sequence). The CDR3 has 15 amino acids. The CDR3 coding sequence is TGCGCCAGTATCCTTCCACAGGGCTATAGGGAGACCCAGTACTTC. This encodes CASILPQGYRETQYF.

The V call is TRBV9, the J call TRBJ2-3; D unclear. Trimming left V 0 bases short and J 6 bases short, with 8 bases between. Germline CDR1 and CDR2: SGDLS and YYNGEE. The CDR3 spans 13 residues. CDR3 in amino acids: CASSVVLTDTQYF. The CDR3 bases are TGTGCCAGCAGCGTAGTCCTAACGGATACGCAGTATTTT. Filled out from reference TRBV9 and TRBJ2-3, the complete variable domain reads DSGVTQTPKHLITATGQRVTLRCSPRSGDLSVYWYQQSLDQGLQFLIQYYNGEERAKGNILERFSAQQFPDLHSELNLSSLELGDSALYFCASSVVLTDTQYFGPGTRLTVL.

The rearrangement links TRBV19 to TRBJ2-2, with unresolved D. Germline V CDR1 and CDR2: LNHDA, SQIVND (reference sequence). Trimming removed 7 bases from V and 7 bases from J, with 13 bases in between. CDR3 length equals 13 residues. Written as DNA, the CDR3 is TGTGCCAGTATATATTCGTTCAGCGGGGAGCTGTTTTTT. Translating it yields CASIYSFSGELFF.

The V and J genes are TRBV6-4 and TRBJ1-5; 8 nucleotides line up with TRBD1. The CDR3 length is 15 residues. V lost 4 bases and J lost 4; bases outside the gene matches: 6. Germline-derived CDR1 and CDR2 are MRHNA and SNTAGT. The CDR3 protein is CASSGTGRENQPQHF. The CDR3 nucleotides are TGTGCCAGCAGTGGGACAGGGAGGGAGAATCAGCCCCAGCATTTT.

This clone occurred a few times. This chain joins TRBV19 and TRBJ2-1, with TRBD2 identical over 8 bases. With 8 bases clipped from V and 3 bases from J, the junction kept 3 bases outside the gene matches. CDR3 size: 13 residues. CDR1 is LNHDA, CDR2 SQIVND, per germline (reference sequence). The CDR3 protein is CASSAGVYNEQFF. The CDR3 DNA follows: TGTGCCAGTTCAGCGGGGGTCTACAATGAGCAGTTCTTC.